These 32 T cell receptor beta chains were all obtained from the same sample, sequenced in a study of T cells after yellow fever vaccination. TCRdb passed the 5' RACE reads through MiXCR, listing each CDR3 protein once. The sample has a few hundred thousand distinct CDR3 sequences, approximately 21% seen once. The specimen comprised PBMCs, sampled 15 days after the yellow fever booster vaccination. The receptors derive from a man aged 25-45 years who received the YFV17D yellow fever vaccine.

The chain uses TRBV20-1 and TRBJ2-1; 10 bases line up with TRBD2. CDR1 DFQATT and CDR2 SNEGSKA come from the germline V gene (reference sequence). V lost 4 bases, J lost 5 bases, and 5 bases stayed unmatched. The CDR3 consists of 14 residues. CDR3 region: CSAIRLAGNNEQFF. DNA for the CDR3: TGCAGTGCTATTAGACTAGCGGGTAACAATGAGCAGTTCTTC.

This clonotype was recorded a few times. The J gene is TRBJ2-1, the V gene TRBV29-1, with 9 bases identical to TRBD2. Per the germline V gene, CDR1 is SQVTM and CDR2 is ANQGSEA. J lost 4 bases, V lost 4 bases, and 5 bases had no gene match. The CDR3 is made up of 14 amino acids. CDR3 sequence: CSVASSGTYNEQFF. DNA for the CDR3: TGCAGCGTTGCCTCTAGCGGGACGTACAATGAGCAGTTCTTC.

This chain links TRBV7-2 with TRBJ2-2; D remains unclear. Germline CDR1 SGHTA, CDR2 FQGNSA. CDR3 size: 13 residues. The V and J ends lost 2 bases and 7 bases respectively, with 8 bases between them. CDR3: CASSLFWSGELFF. Written as DNA, the CDR3 is TGTGCCAGCAGCTTATTTTGGAGCGGGGAGCTGTTTTTT. The whole variable domain, filled in from reference TRBV7-2 and TRBJ2-2, reads GAGVSQSPSNKVTEKGKDVELRCDPISGHTALYWYRQSLGQGLEFLIYFQGNSAPDKSGLPSDRFSAERTGGSVSTLTIQRTQQEDSAVYLCASSLFWSGELFFGEGSRLTVL.

This clonotype was observed a few times. The rearrangement joins TRBV11-2 to TRBJ2-7; 8 nucleotides line up with TRBD1. After removal of 0 bases from V and 7 bases from J, the junction contained 11 bases not matched to a gene. CDR1 and CDR2 (germline): SGHAT, FQNNGV. The CDR3 covers 16 residues. CDR3 sequence (DNA): TGTGCCAGCAGCTTAGAAGGTCAACAGGGGGTGAGGGAGCAGTACTTC. Its protein is CASSLEGQQGVREQYF. Supplemented by reference TRBV11-2 and TRBJ2-7, the full variable domain reads EAGVAQSPRYKIIEKRQSVAFWCNPISGHATLYWYQQILGQGPKLLIQFQNNGVVDDSQLPKDRFSAERLKGVDSTLKIQPAKLEDSAVYLCASSLEGQQGVREQYFGPGTRLTVT.

The rearrangement uses TRBV5-4 and TRBJ1-2; 7 nucleotides line up with TRBD1. CDR1 and CDR2 (germline): SGHNT, YYREEE (reference sequence). The CDR3 extends over 14 amino acids. V trimming: 4 bases; J trimming: 2 bases; junction bases outside the gene matches: 5. CDR3 coding DNA: TGTGCCAGCAGCCCAGGACAGGAAAACTATGGCTACACCTTC. Translation gives CASSPGQENYGYTF.

This chain connects TRBV4-2 to TRBJ1-1; D is unclear. Germline CDR1 and CDR2: LGHNA and YNFKEQ. CDR3 length: 14 residues. V was cut by 1 base and J by 3 bases, with 9 bases left in between. The CDR3 bases are TGTGCCAGCAGCCAAGTTGCCGCGGACACTGAAGCTTTCTTT. Its protein product is CASSQVAADTEAFF.

The chain carries TRBV9 and TRBJ2-3, with a weak D call TRBD2 (7 bases). V lost 4 bases to trimming and J lost 1 base, with 19 bases between them. Germline V gene sequence: CDR1 SGDLS, CDR2 YYNGEE. The CDR3 spans 17 residues. For the CDR3, the DNA is TGTGCCAGCAGCCCGACGGGGGGCGGAGTAGGCACAGATACGCAGTATTTT. It is translated as CASSPTGGGVGTDTQYF.

The gene calls are TRBV6-2 or TRBV6-3 and TRBJ2-1, with 9 bases aligning to TRBD2. The V gene end was trimmed by 2 bases and the J gene end by 6 bases; junction bases not matched to a gene: 14. The CDR3 spans 18 residues. The germline V gene encodes CDR1 MNHEY and CDR2 SVGEGT. The CDR3 spells CASSYSPMTSGYFNEQFF. In DNA form, the CDR3 reads TGTGCCAGCAGTTACAGCCCGATGACTAGCGGCTATTTCAATGAGCAGTTCTTC.

The chain joins TRBV29-1 to TRBJ2-6, with D possibly TRBD2 on 5 matching bases. V dropped 4 bases and J dropped 2 bases, with 12 bases sitting between them. CDR3 length: 15 residues. Germline loops: CDR1 SQVTM, CDR2 ANQGSEA. The CDR3, as DNA: TGCAGCGTTGGAGTTTCGGGGACTGGGGCCAACGTCCTGACTTTC. Translation: CSVGVSGTGANVLTF.

The chain couples TRBV5-1 to TRBJ1-1; 7 bases fit TRBD1. Germline values: CDR1 SGHRS, CDR2 YFSETQ. The CDR3 runs to 13 residues. The V gene end was trimmed by 5 bases and the J gene end by 0 bases; junction bases not matched to a gene: 1. The CDR3 DNA reads TGCGCCAGCAGGGACAGGATGAACACTGAAGCTTTCTTT. Protein product: CASRDRMNTEAFF. The full variable domain, in which reference TRBV5-1 and TRBJ1-1 provide the parts outside the CDR3, is KAGVTQTPRYLIKTRGQQVTLSCSPISGHRSVSWYQQTPGQGLQFLFEYFSETQRNKGNFPGRFSGRQFSNSRSEMNVSTLELGDSALYLCASRDRMNTEAFFGQGTRLTVV.

The chain uses TRBV21-1 and TRBJ1-3; TRBD1 is the table's D call and was not checked against the DNA. TRBV21-1 is reported as a pseudogene. CDR3 length equals 15 residues. The CDR3 loop is CASSKVGVSGNTIYF. CDR3 coding DNA: TGTGCCAGCAGCAAAGTGGGGGTCTCTGGAAACACCATATATTTT.

This rearrangement joins TRBV25-1 to TRBJ2-1; no reliable D call. The CDR3 runs to 16 residues. Deletions cut 1 base from V and 0 bases from J, with 10 bases between. Germline assignment: CDR1 MGHDK and CDR2 SYGVNS. CDR3 in DNA: TGTGCCAGCAGTGAATTAACGACGGTCTCCTACAATGAGCAGTTCTTC. It is translated as CASSELTTVSYNEQFF.

CDR3 DNA: TGTGCCAGCAGGAAGGGGGGGGCCACAGATACGCAGTATTTT. It encodes CASRKGGATDTQYF. This rearrangement joins TRBV7-2 to TRBJ2-3, with D perhaps matching TRBD2 (7 bases). Germline CDR1 SGHTA, CDR2 FQGNSA. The CDR3 spans 14 residues. V dropped 6 bases and J dropped 2 bases, with 12 bases sitting between them. The full variable domain, its missing parts supplied by reference TRBV7-2 and TRBJ2-3, is GAGVSQSPSNKVTEKGKDVELRCDPISGHTALYWYRQSLGQGLEFLIYFQGNSAPDKSGLPSDRFSAERTGGSVSTLTIQRTQQEDSAVYLCASRKGGATDTQYFGPGTRLTVL.

The chain employs TRBV7-9 and TRBJ2-1, with D unresolved. Trimming pared 6 bases from V and 1 base from J, leaving 10 bases between. The CDR3 contains 14 residues. CDR1 is SEHNR and CDR2 is FQNEAQ in the germline V gene (reference sequence). This CDR3 is CASRPIGSYNEQFF. The CDR3 region has the DNA TGTGCCAGCAGACCAATCGGTTCCTACAATGAGCAGTTCTTC.

CDR3 residues: CASTNGGISYNEQFF. CDR3 sequence (DNA): TGTGCCAGCACTAACGGGGGAATATCCTACAATGAGCAGTTCTTC. This chain uses TRBV28 with TRBJ2-1; possible D gene TRBD2, 6 bases. V gave up 7 bases and J gave up 1 base, with 14 bases separating them. CDR3 length: 15 residues. CDR1 and CDR2 (germline): MDHEN, SYDVKM.

The chain employs TRBV29-1 and TRBJ2-3; D is uncertain. The ends were cut back, 6 bases at V and 6 bases at J, with 7 bases in the middle. The CDR3 totals 10 residues. The germline V gene has CDR1 SQVTM and CDR2 ANQGSEA. CDR3 amino acids: CSVSLDTQYF. In DNA form, the CDR3 reads TGCAGCGTCTCCCTGGATACGCAGTATTTT.

The J gene is TRBJ2-5, the V gene TRBV5-1; unclear D gene. Trimming left V 1 base short and J 4 bases short, with 17 bases between. The V gene's germline CDR1 is SGHRS and CDR2 YFSETQ. The CDR3 contains 16 residues. The CDR3 sequence is CASSLSFGGPVETQYF. CDR3 coding DNA: TGCGCCAGCAGCTTGTCTTTTGGTGGTCCGGTAGAGACCCAGTACTTC.

This clonotype has more than one count but fewer than ten. This rearrangement joins TRBV5-1 to TRBJ2-1, with unresolved D. Germline values: CDR1 SGHRS, CDR2 YFSETQ. V shed 0 bases and J shed 8 bases, with 12 bases lying between them. This CDR3 contains 14 residues. CDR3 nucleotide sequence: TGCGCCAGCAGCTTGGCAGTGCTCCGAGATGAGCAGTTCTTC. Protein product: CASSLAVLRDEQFF.

This clonotype was counted a few times. This rearrangement joins TRBV12-3 or TRBV12-4 to TRBJ2-3; D is uncertain. With 0 bases removed from V and 2 bases from J, the gap between germline ends came to 9 bases. The CDR3 covers 15 residues. In DNA, the CDR3 is TGTGCCAGCAGTTTAGCAGTTCTGGCCACAGATACGCAGTATTTT. This translates into CASSLAVLATDTQYF.

This chain links TRBV20-1 with TRBJ2-7, with 10 bases that match TRBD1. With V trimmed by 7 bases and J by 4 bases, 4 bases remained unmatched. The CDR3 is 12 residues long. Germline lookup yields CDR1 DFQATT and CDR2 SNEGSKA (reference sequence). For the CDR3, the DNA is TGCAGTGGGAGGGGACAGGGGTACGAGCAGTACTTC. Translating gives CSGRGQGYEQYF.

V is TRBV25-1 and J is TRBJ2-5; no clear D gene. The ends were cut back, 6 bases at V and 5 bases at J, with 13 bases in the middle. Per the germline V gene, CDR1 is MGHDK and CDR2 is SYGVNS. The CDR3 consists of 13 residues. CDR3 DNA: TGTGCCAGCAGGGCCCCGCCTGGCGAGACCCAGTACTTC. Protein sequence: CASRAPPGETQYF.

This chain connects TRBV30 to TRBJ1-4, with 7 bases matching TRBD1. Germline lookup yields CDR1 GTSNPN and CDR2 SVGIG (reference sequence). There are 13 residues in the CDR3. The ends lost 3 bases at V and 8 bases at J; junction bases unmatched: 6. The CDR3 DNA reads as TGTGCCTGGAGACGACAGGGATACGAAAAACTGTTTTTT. It encodes CAWRRQGYEKLFF.

This clonotype has just a few counts. The chain links TRBV11-2 to TRBJ2-3; D is possibly TRBD1 or TRBD2 (5 bases each). Trimming took 6 bases from V and 1 from J, leaving 14 bases between them. The CDR3 spans 15 residues. Germline V gene data show CDR1 as SGHAT and CDR2 as FQNNGV. The CDR3 loop reads CASRTPGRGTDTQYF. CDR3 coding DNA: TGTGCCAGCAGAACTCCGGGACGAGGCACAGATACGCAGTATTTT.

V is TRBV5-6 and J is TRBJ1-5; possible D gene TRBD1, 6 bases. The V end lost 5 bases, the J end lost 2 bases, and 11 bases lay between the germline ends. CDR3 length: 14 amino acids. The germline CDR1 and CDR2 sequences are SGHDT and YYEEEE. CDR3 residues: CASRDRRGNQPQHF. In nucleotides, the CDR3 is TGTGCCAGCAGAGACAGGCGGGGCAATCAGCCCCAGCATTTT.

The CDR3 DNA sequence: TGTGCCAGCAGACGCGACAGACCTAATTCACCCCTCCACTTT. It translates to CASRRDRPNSPLHF. V is TRBV12-3 or TRBV12-4 and J is TRBJ1-6; the D gene is possibly TRBD1 (5 bases). This CDR3 is 14 amino acids long. Trimming left V 6 bases short and J 6 bases short, with 12 bases between.

This clonotype was seen only a few times. The CDR3 nucleotides are TGCAGTTTTATGGGAGACCAACAGGGAACCCTCCAAGAGACCCAGTACTTC. Protein: CSFMGDQQGTLQETQYF. The genes are TRBV20-1 and TRBJ2-5, with D perhaps TRBD1 (6 bases). Trimming removed 8 bases at V and 1 base at J, with 26 bases between. The CDR3 is made up of 17 amino acids. Germline values: CDR1 DFQATT, CDR2 SNEGSKA (reference sequence).

The gene calls are TRBV5-1 and TRBJ2-1, with 13 bases identical to TRBD2. The V gene end was trimmed by 4 bases and the J gene end by 4 bases; junction bases not matched to a gene: 8. The CDR3 has 17 amino acids. In germline, CDR1 is SGHRS, CDR2 YFSETQ. CDR3 coding DNA: TGCGCCAGCAGCCCGGGGACTAGCGGGAAATATTACAATGAGCAGTTCTTC. Its translation: CASSPGTSGKYYNEQFF.

The chain combines TRBV12-3 or TRBV12-4 with TRBJ2-1, with TRBD1 identical over 7 bases. V lost 6 bases and J lost 3; bases outside the gene matches: 5. This CDR3 is built from 14 residues. The CDR3 sequence: CASSPRTGYNEQFF. The CDR3 DNA is TGTGCCAGCAGCCCTCGGACAGGCTACAATGAGCAGTTCTTC.

J is TRBJ2-1 and V is TRBV7-2, with 11 positions matching TRBD2. Germline CDR1 SGHTA, CDR2 FQGNSA. V lost 5 bases, J lost 10 bases, and 13 bases stayed unmatched. The CDR3 runs to 16 residues. The CDR3 loop is CASSLAGTSGLEEQFF. CDR3 in DNA: TGTGCCAGCAGCCTTGCGGGGACTAGCGGCTTGGAGGAGCAGTTCTTC.

The rearrangement links TRBV7-9 to TRBJ2-5; possible D gene TRBD1, 6 bases. Germline CDR1 SEHNR, CDR2 FQNEAQ (reference sequence). The V end was cut by 7 bases, the J end by 5 bases, with 23 bases between. The CDR3 spans 16 residues. The CDR3 bases are TGTGCCAGCACCAGCACCCCCCCCAGGGGCGGGGAGACCCAGTACTTC. It is translated as CASTSTPPRGGETQYF. The full variable domain, in which reference TRBV7-9 and TRBJ2-5 provide the parts outside the CDR3, is DTGVSQNPRHKITKRGQNVTFRCDPISEHNRLYWYRQTLGQGPEFLTYFQNEAQLEKSRLLSDRFSAERPKGSFSTLEIQRTEQGDSAMYLCASTSTPPRGGETQYFGPGTRLLVL.

The chain links TRBV7-2 to TRBJ1-1, with 8 positions matching TRBD1. Germline V gives CDR1 SGHTA, CDR2 FQGNSA. CDR3 length: 15 residues. The V gene end was trimmed by 1 base and the J gene end by 4 bases; junction bases not matched to a gene: 5. The CDR3 spells CASSLVQGVTTEAFF. The CDR3 DNA is TGTGCCAGCAGCTTAGTACAGGGGGTTACCACTGAAGCTTTCTTT.

V is TRBV7-9 and J is TRBJ2-7, with D possibly being TRBD1 (6 bases). The CDR3 consists of 15 residues. In germline, CDR1 is SEHNR, CDR2 FQNEAQ (reference sequence). V was shortened by 1 base and J by 2 bases, with 12 bases between the two germline ends. The CDR3 DNA reads TGTGCCAGCAGCTTAGGGTTACAGGGACCCTACGAGCAGTACTTC. This gives the protein CASSLGLQGPYEQYF.